Presented here are 17 T cell receptor beta chains from one specimen sequenced in a study of blood T cell repertoires in COVID-19. Data came from immunoSEQ multiplex PCR; TCRdb stores just in-frame clones and leaves some out. The data contain 130,000 to 150,000 clones, 80% to 90% of them singletons. Material: peripheral blood. The receptor source for this set is a woman aged 50 to 65 with active or convalescent COVID-19.

This clone was detected only a few times. The chain employs TRBV7-2 and TRBJ2-7; perhaps TRBD2 as D (5 bases). The CDR3 totals 13 residues. V shed 7 bases and J shed 5 bases, with 15 bases lying between them. Germline V gene lookup returns CDR1 SGHTA and CDR2 FQGNSA. The CDR3 region is CASTLYGMDEQYF. The CDR3 nucleotides read TGTGCCAGCACCCTATACGGGATGGACGAGCAGTACTTC.

The chain links TRBV21-1 to TRBJ1-4. TRBV21-1 is assigned pseudogene status. This CDR3 is 11 amino acids long. CDR3 loop: CASKENEKLFF. The CDR3 DNA is TGTGCCAGCAAGGAGAATGAAAAACTGTTTTTT.

The chain has TRBV5-1 and TRBJ2-1, with a weak D call TRBD1 (6 bases). V lost 5 bases and J lost 3, with 15 bases in between. CDR1 is SGHRS and CDR2 is YFSETQ in the germline V gene. The length of the CDR3 is 15 residues. CDR3 amino acids: CASRGDPGDYNEQFF. The CDR3 nucleotides are TGCGCCAGCAGGGGTGACCCAGGGGACTACAATGAGCAGTTCTTC.

The chain is built from TRBV28 and TRBJ1-2; 8 bases match TRBD1. The CDR3 runs to 13 residues. V was pared by 2 bases and J by 7 bases, with 3 bases of the junction left unmatched. CDR1 and CDR2 (germline): MDHEN, SYDVKM. The CDR3 is CASSLPGQAGYTF. The CDR3 nucleotides read TGTGCCAGCAGTTTACCGGGACAGGCTGGCTACACCTTC.

The chain joins TRBV27 to TRBJ1-6; D is unresolved. This CDR3 has 13 residues. Germline V gene sequence: CDR1 MNHEY, CDR2 SMNVEV (reference sequence). Deletions cut 2 bases from V and 7 bases from J, with 6 bases between. CDR3 DNA sequence: TGTGCCAGCAGTTTACAGCGGAATTCACCCCTCCACTTT. Encoded protein: CASSLQRNSPLHF.

The chain couples TRBV2 to TRBJ1-4; 7 positions match TRBD1. This CDR3 region has 12 residues. CDR1 is SNHLY, CDR2 FYNNEI, per germline. V trimming: 8 bases; J trimming: 6 bases; junction bases outside the gene matches: 3. The CDR3 protein is CASLGQDEKLFF. CDR3 nucleotide sequence: TGTGCCAGCCTCGGACAGGATGAAAAACTGTTTTTT.

This clone has a handful of counts. The chain combines TRBV19 with TRBJ2-6; the D gene is possibly TRBD1 (5 bases). The germline CDR1 and CDR2 sequences are LNHDA and SQIVND (reference sequence). The CDR3 extends over 15 amino acids. The V end was cut by 7 bases, the J end by 4 bases, with 14 bases between. CDR3 nucleotide sequence: TGTGCCAGTAACACTTTAGGGGCGGGGGCCAACGTCCTGACTTTC. This codes for CASNTLGAGANVLTF.

The chain combines TRBV27 with TRBJ1-2; D gene unclear. Trimming took off 6 bases at V and 0 bases at J, with 17 bases between the two ends. Germline CDR1 is MNHEY and CDR2 is SMNVEV (reference sequence). CDR3 size: 16 residues. CDR3 in amino acids: CASSIRRTGANYGYTF. As DNA, the CDR3 is TGTGCCAGCAGCATCCGTAGGACTGGAGCTAACTATGGCTACACCTTC.

A single count supports this clone. The chain combines TRBV27 with TRBJ1-5, with unresolved D. This CDR3 has 15 residues. Germline assignment: CDR1 MNHEY and CDR2 SMNVEV (reference sequence). Between the trimmed V and J ends, which lost 6 bases and 3 bases, there was a span of 15 bases. This CDR3 reads CASSSGREHNQPQHF. CDR3 nucleotides: TGTGCCAGCAGCTCTGGGAGGGAACACAATCAGCCCCAGCATTTT.

The rearrangement links TRBV11-1 to TRBJ1-1; no reliable D call. The V gene lost 1 base and the J gene lost 1 base, with 4 bases spanning the gap. This CDR3 comprises 13 residues. Germline loops: CDR1 SGHAT, CDR2 FQDESV (reference sequence). In nucleotides, the CDR3 is TGTGCCAGCAGCTTAGGGAGGAACACTGAAGCTTTCTTT. Translating it yields CASSLGRNTEAFF.

V usage is TRBV7-9 and J usage is TRBJ2-3; 8 bases match TRBD1. V trimming: 5 bases; J trimming: 6 bases; junction bases outside the gene matches: 7. This CDR3 has 14 amino acids. Germline lookup yields CDR1 SEHNR and CDR2 FQNEAQ (reference sequence). The CDR3 is CASSVQGEMDTQYF. Written as DNA, the CDR3 is TGTGCCAGCAGCGTACAGGGGGAAATGGATACGCAGTATTTT. Full variable domain (remainder filled in from reference TRBV7-9 and TRBJ2-3): DTGVSQNPRHKITKRGQNVTFRCDPISEHNRLYWYRQTLGQGPEFLTYFQNEAQLEKSRLLSDRFSAERPKGSFSTLEIQRTEQGDSAMYLCASSVQGEMDTQYFGPGTRLTVL.

The chain links TRBV28 to TRBJ1-5; 8 bases agree with TRBD1. Germline assignment: CDR1 MDHEN and CDR2 SYDVKM. The CDR3 has 14 amino acids. Trimming took 7 bases from V and 6 from J; bases not matched to a gene: 8. The chain's CDR3 is CASTLQGVSQPQHF. CDR3 coding DNA: TGTGCCAGCACTCTACAGGGGGTCTCTCAGCCCCAGCATTTT. The full variable domain, with the rest looked up from reference TRBV28 and TRBJ1-5, is DVKVTQSSRYLVKRTGEKVFLECVQDMDHENMFWYRQDPGLGLRLIYFSYDVKMKEKGDIPEGYSVSREKKERFSLILESASTNQTSMYLCASTLQGVSQPQHFGDGTRLSIL.

This chain uses TRBV15 with TRBJ2-1, with a possible D match to TRBD1 (6 bases). Germline values: CDR1 LNHNV, CDR2 YYDKDF (reference sequence). V was trimmed by 1 base and J by 5 bases, leaving 12 bases between them. The CDR3 has 15 amino acids. The CDR3 reads CATSRGGSGDNEQFF. Here the CDR3 DNA reads TGTGCCACCAGCAGAGGAGGGTCAGGGGACAATGAGCAGTTCTTC.

The rearrangement links TRBV18 to TRBJ2-7; D not certain. V gave up 6 bases and J gave up 0 bases, with 15 bases separating them. The CDR3 extends over 15 amino acids. The germline V gene has CDR1 KGHSH and CDR2 LQKENI. Here the CDR3 DNA reads TGTGCCAGCTCTCCCACAGCTGTACACTCCTACGAGCAGTACTTC. Its translation: CASSPTAVHSYEQYF.

The V and J genes are TRBV7-2 and TRBJ2-5; 9 nucleotides align to TRBD1. CDR1 is SGHTA, CDR2 FQGNSA, per germline. CDR3 size: 17 residues. With 4 bases clipped from V and 4 bases from J, the junction kept 13 bases outside the gene matches. CDR3 sequence (DNA): TGTGCCAGCAGCTATACAGGGGGCCGTTTGACTGGAGAGACCCAGTACTTC. Translated, it gives CASSYTGGRLTGETQYF.

This clone has more than one count but fewer than ten. The chain joins TRBV5-4 to TRBJ2-7; TRBD2 is a possible D gene (6 bases). This CDR3 region has 15 residues. Germline V gives CDR1 SGHNT, CDR2 YYREEE (reference sequence). Trimming pared 4 bases from V and 4 bases from J, leaving 18 bases between. The CDR3 DNA sequence: TGTGCCAGCAGCCAATACAGGAGGAGGGAGTACGAGCAGTACTTC. Protein sequence: CASSQYRRREYEQYF.

The chain combines TRBV28 with TRBJ2-1, with 8 bases that match TRBD2. Germline loops: CDR1 MDHEN, CDR2 SYDVKM. Trimming removed 2 bases from V and 8 bases from J; junction bases left unmatched: 11. CDR3 length: 16 amino acids. For the CDR3, the DNA is TGTGCCAGCAGTTTAGGGAAAGCGGGAGATTCCCATGAGCAGTTCTTC. It yields the protein CASSLGKAGDSHEQFF. The full variable domain, rest sourced from reference TRBV28 and TRBJ2-1, is DVKVTQSSRYLVKRTGEKVFLECVQDMDHENMFWYRQDPGLGLRLIYFSYDVKMKEKGDIPEGYSVSREKKERFSLILESASTNQTSMYLCASSLGKAGDSHEQFFGPGTRLTVL.